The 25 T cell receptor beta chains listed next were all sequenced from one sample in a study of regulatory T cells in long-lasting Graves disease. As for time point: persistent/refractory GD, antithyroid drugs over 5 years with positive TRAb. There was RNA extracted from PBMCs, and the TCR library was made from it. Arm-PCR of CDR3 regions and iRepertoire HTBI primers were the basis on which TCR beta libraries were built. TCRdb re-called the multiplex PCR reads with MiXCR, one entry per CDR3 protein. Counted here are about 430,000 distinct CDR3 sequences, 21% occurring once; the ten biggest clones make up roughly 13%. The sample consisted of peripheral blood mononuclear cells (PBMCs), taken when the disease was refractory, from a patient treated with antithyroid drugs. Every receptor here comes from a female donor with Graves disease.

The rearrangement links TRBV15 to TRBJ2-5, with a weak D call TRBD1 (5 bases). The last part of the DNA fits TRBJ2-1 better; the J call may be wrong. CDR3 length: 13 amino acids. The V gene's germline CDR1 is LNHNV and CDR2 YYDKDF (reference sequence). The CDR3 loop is CATSRVQGHEQFF. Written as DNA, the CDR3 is TGTGCCACCAGCAGAGTCCAGGGCCATGAGCAGTTCTTC.

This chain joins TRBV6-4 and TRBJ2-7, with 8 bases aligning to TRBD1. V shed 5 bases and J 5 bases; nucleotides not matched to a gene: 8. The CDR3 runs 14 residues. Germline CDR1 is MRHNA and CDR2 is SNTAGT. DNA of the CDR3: TGTGCCAGCAGTACTGTCGGACAGGGCGACGAGCAGTACTTC. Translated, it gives CASSTVGQGDEQYF.

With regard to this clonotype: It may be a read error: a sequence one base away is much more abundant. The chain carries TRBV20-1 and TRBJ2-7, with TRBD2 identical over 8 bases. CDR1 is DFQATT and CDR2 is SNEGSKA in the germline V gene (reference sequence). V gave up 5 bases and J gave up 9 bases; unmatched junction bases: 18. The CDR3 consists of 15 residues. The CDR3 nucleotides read TGCAGTGCTCCTCATAGCGGGATGACGTTCGGGGGGCAGTACTTC. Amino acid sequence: CSAPHSGMTFGGQYF.

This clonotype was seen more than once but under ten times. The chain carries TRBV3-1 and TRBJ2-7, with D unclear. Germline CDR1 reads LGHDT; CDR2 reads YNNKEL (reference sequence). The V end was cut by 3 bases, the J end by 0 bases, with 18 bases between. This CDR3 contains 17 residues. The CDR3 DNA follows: TGTGCCAGCAGCCAGGCCGTAGGGTCCCCGAGCTCCTACGAGCAGTACTTC. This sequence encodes CASSQAVGSPSSYEQYF.

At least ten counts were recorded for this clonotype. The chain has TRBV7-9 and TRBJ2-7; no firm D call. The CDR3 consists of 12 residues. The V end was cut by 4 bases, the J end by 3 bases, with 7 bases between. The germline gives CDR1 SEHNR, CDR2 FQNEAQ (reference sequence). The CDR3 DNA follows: TGTGCCAGCAGCTCCGGGTACTACGAGCAGTACTTC. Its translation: CASSSGYYEQYF.

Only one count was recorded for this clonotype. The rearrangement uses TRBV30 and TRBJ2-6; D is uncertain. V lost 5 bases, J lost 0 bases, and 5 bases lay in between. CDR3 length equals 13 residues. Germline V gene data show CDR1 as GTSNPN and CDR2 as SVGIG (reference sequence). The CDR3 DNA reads TGTGCCTGGCTGGTCTCTGGGGCCAACGTCCTGACTTTC. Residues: CAWLVSGANVLTF.

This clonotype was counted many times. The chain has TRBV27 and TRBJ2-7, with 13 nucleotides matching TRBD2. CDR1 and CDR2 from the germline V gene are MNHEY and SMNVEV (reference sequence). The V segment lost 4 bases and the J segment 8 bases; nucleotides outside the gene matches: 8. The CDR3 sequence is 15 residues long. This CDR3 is CASSWDSTSGRKQYF. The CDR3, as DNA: TGTGCCAGCAGTTGGGACTCGACTAGCGGGAGGAAGCAGTACTTC.

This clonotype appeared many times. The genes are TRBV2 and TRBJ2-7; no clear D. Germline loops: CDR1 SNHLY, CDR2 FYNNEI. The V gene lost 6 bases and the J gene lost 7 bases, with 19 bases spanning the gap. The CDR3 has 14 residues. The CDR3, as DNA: TGTGCCAGCAGGGCTAGTGGGTATTCGGAAGAGCAGTACTTC. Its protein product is CASRASGYSEEQYF.

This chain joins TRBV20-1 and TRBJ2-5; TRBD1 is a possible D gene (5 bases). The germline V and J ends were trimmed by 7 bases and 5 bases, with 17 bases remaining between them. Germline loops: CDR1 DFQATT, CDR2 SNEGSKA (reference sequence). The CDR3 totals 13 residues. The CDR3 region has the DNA TGCAGTGTCTTGCCGAGACCAGGGGAGACCCAGTACTTC. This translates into CSVLPRPGETQYF.

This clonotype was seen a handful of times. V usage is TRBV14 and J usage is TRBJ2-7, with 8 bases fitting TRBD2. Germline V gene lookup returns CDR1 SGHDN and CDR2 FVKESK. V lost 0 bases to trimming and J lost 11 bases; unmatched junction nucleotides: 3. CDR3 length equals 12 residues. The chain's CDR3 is CASSQDSGKKYF. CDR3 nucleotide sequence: TGTGCCAGCAGCCAAGATAGCGGGAAGAAGTACTTC.

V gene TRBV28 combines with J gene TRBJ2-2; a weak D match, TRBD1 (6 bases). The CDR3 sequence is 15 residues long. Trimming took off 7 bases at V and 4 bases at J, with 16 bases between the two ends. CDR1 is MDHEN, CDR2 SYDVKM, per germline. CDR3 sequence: CASKQGTAGTGELFF. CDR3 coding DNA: TGTGCCAGCAAACAGGGAACGGCAGGCACCGGGGAGCTGTTTTTT.

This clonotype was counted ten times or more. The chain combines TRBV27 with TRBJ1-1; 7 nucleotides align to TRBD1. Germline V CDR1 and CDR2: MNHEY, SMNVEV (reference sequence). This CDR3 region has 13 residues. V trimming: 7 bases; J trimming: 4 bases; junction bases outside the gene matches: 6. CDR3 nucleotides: TGTGCCAGCACCAGACAGGGAGGCACTGAAGCTTTCTTT. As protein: CASTRQGGTEAFF.

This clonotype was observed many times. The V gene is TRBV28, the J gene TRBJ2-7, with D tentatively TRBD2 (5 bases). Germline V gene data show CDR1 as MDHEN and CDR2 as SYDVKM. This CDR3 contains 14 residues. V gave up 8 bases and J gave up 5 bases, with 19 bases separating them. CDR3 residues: CASSTPSISHEQYF. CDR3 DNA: TGTGCCAGCTCTACCCCTAGCATTTCACACGAGCAGTACTTC.

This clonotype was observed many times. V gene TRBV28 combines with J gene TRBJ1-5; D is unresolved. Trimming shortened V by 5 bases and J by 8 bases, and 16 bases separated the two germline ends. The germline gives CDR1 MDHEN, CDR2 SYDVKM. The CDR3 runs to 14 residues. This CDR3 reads CASSLVVVLKPQHF. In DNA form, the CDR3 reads TGTGCCAGCAGTCTGGTCGTGGTCTTGAAGCCCCAGCATTTT.

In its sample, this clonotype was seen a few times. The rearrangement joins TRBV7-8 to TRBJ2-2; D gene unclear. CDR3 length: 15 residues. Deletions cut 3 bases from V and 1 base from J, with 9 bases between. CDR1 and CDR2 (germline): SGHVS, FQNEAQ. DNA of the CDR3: TGTGCCAGCAGCTTCCAACCGGGGAACACCGGGGAGCTGTTTTTT. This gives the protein CASSFQPGNTGELFF.

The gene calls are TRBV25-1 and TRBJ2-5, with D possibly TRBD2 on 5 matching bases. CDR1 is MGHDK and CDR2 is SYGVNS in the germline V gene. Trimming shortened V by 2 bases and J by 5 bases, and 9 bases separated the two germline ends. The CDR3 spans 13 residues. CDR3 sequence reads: CASSERGWETQYF. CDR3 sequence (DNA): TGTGCCAGCAGTGAACGGGGTTGGGAGACCCAGTACTTC.

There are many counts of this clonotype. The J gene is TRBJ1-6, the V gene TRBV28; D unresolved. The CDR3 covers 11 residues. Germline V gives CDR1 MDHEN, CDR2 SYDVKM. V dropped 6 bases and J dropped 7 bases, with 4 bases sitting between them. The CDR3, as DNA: TGTGCCAGCAGGGGAAATTCACCCCTCCACTTT. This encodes CASRGNSPLHF.

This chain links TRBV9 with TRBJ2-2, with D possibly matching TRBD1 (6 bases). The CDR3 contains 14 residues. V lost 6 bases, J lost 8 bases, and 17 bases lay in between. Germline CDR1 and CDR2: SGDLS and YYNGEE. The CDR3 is CASNGRGSVGELFF. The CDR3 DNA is TGTGCCAGCAATGGTAGGGGGAGTGTTGGGGAGCTGTTTTTT.

The CDR3 spells CASSWRARTNTGELFF. The CDR3 nucleotides read TGTGCCAGCAGCTGGAGGGCGCGAACGAACACCGGGGAGCTGTTTTTT. The rearrangement uses TRBV5-6 and TRBJ2-2, with TRBD2 as a possible D gene (6 bases). The V and J ends lost 3 bases and 0 bases respectively, with 12 bases between them. The CDR3 extends over 16 amino acids. Germline V gene lookup returns CDR1 SGHDT and CDR2 YYEEEE.

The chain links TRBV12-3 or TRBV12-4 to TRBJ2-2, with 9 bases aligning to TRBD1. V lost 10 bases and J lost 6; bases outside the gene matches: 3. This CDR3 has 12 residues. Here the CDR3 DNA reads TGTGCCACCGGGACAGGGTCCGGGGAGCTGTTTTTT. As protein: CATGTGSGELFF.

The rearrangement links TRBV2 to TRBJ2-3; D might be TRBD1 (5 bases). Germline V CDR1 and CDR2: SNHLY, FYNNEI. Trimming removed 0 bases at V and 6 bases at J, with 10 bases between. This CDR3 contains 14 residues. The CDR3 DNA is TGTGCCAGCAGTGAAGCCAGGACATCCGATACGCAGTATTTT. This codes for CASSEARTSDTQYF.

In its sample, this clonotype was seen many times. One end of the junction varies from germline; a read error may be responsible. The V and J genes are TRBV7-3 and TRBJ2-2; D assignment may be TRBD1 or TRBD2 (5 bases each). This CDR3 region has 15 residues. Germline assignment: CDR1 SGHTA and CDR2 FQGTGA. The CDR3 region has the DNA TGTGCCAGCAGCTCCGGGATCCCTGGGACCGAGGAGCTGTTTTTT. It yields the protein CASSSGIPGTEELFF.

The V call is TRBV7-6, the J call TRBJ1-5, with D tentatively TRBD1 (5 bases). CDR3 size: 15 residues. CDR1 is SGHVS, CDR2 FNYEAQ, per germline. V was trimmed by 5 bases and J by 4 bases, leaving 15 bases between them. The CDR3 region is CASSLGQGINQPQHF. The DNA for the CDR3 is TGTGCCAGCAGCCTGGGTCAGGGTATTAATCAGCCCCAGCATTTT.

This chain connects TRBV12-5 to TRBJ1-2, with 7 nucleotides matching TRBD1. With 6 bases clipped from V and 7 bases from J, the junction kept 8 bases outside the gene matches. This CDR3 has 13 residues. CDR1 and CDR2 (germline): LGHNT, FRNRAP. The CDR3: CASGAQGVGGYTF. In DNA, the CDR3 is TGTGCTAGTGGCGCCCAGGGGGTTGGTGGCTACACCTTC.

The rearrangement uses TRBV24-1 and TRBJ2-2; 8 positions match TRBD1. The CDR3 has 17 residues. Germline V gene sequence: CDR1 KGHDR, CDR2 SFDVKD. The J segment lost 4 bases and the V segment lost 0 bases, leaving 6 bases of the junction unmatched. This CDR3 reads CATSDLHGQGRTGELFF. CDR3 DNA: TGTGCCACCAGTGATTTGCACGGACAGGGCCGCACCGGGGAGCTGTTTTTT.